Sequencing of this TCR beta chain was carried out in a study of OX40 agonist ivuxolimab in advanced cancers. Study-level background: Patients received ivuxolimab, an agonistic anti-OX40 (CD134) antibody. Hepatocellular carcinoma, melanoma, renal cell or head and neck cancer was diagnosed in the dose-escalation patients. Earlier anti-PD-1, anti-PD-L1 or anti-CTLA-4 therapy was permitted; roughly 40% had received some. Study outcomes and limitations: In general, CD8+ T cells held more expanded clones than CD4+ did, on average.

The assay was immunoSEQ multiplex PCR, and TCRdb's table has in-frame clones only and misses some. The sample records approximately 79,000 clones, about 90% being singletons. A word on this clone: The antigen is not known.

This sample comprised CD4+ or CD8+ T cells sorted from blood, obtained in a trial of the OX40 agonist ivuxolimab. The clonotype was recovered from an adult with an advanced solid tumor such as melanoma, head and neck, liver or kidney cancer.

As DNA, the CDR3 is TGCGCCAGCAGCCAAGACCTAGCGGGGGGACGAGAGACCCAGTACTTC. It encodes CASSQDLAGGRETQYF. The chain combines TRBV4-3 with TRBJ2-5, with 11 positions matching TRBD2. The germline V gene has CDR1 LGHNA and CDR2 YSLEER. The J segment lost 4 bases and the V segment lost 0 bases, leaving 4 bases of the junction unmatched. The length of the CDR3 is 16 residues.